This T cell receptor (beta chain) comes out of a study of brain T cells in children with intractable seizures. General study findings and limits: Pre- and post-surgery blood differed in depth, so pre-surgery absences may be undersampling. Patients' HCMV serostatus was unknown; virus specificity rests on CDR3 similarity alone.

With regard to this clone: The antigen is not known.

Libraries were prepared by immunoSEQ multiplex PCR; TCRdb keeps only in-frame clonotypes and omits some of them. The sample holds about 110,000 clones, 85% to 95% seen once. Surgery cases with the highest brain T cell transcript signatures were chosen for sequencing. Before surgery, patients took at least one anti-epileptic drug. CDR3 length: 15 amino acids. V was pared by 1 base and J by 1 base, with 10 bases between. Germline lookup yields CDR1 LNHNV and CDR2 YYDKDF (reference sequence). The TCR originated in a boy less than two years old with hemimegalencephaly and intractable seizures. The specimen comprised peripheral blood, sampled at surgery. V is TRBV15 and J is TRBJ1-1, with no clear D. The CDR3 DNA reads as TGTGCCACCAGCAGAGGACCCCCTGAGAACACTGAAGCTTTCTTT. This gives the protein CATSRGPPENTEAFF.